The clone carrying this T cell receptor beta chain has just a few counts. This CDR3 has 14 residues. Germline loops: CDR1 SNHLY, CDR2 FYNNEI. V lost 4 bases, J lost 6 bases, and 6 bases stayed unmatched. This entry belongs to a study of blood T cell repertoires in COVID-19. Participant-given clinical history determined each cohort assignment. Within 2 weeks before study entry, exposed participants met a COVID-19 case. Sequenced by immunoSEQ multiplex PCR; TCRdb stores in-frame clones only, minus some. The sample yields around 160,000 clones, roughly 84% seen once. The sequence was obtained from a woman aged 45-65 years who had been exposed to COVID-19. The sample taken for sequencing was PBMCs or T cells enriched from blood (not recorded which). V usage is TRBV2 and J usage is TRBJ2-1; 7 bases are shared with TRBD2. CDR3 amino acids: CASSGTSDGNEQFF. The CDR3 DNA reads TGTGCCAGCAGTGGGACTAGTGATGGCAATGAGCAGTTCTTC. The whole variable domain, remainder taken from reference TRBV2 and TRBJ2-1, is EPEVTQTPSHQVTQMGQEVILRCVPISNHLYFYWYRQILGQKVEFLVSFYNNEISEKSEIFDDQFSVERPDGSNFTLKIRSTKLEDSAMYFCASSGTSDGNEQFFGPGTRLTVL.